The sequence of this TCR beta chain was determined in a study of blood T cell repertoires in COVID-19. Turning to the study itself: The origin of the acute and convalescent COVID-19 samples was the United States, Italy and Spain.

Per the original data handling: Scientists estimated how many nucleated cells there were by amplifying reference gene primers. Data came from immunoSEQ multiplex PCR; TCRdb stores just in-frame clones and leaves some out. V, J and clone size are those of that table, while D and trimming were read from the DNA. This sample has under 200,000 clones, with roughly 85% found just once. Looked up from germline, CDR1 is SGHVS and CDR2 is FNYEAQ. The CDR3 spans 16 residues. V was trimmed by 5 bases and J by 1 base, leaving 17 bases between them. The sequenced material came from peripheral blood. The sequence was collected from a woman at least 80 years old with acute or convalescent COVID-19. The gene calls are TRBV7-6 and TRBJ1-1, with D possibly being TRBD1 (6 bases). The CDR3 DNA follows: TGTGCCAGCAGCCCACCGTTAGGGGGGGCGAACACTGAAGCTTTCTTT. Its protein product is CASSPPLGGANTEAFF.